Below, 10 T cell receptor beta chains from the same sample are listed, as sequenced in a study of blood T cell repertoires in COVID-19. Profiled with immunoSEQ multiplex PCR; TCRdb holds only in-frame clones, not every one. The data show 220,000 or so clones, around 86% seen once. What was sequenced was peripheral blood. The origin of the receptors is a woman over 75 with COVID-19, enrolled during active disease.

With respect to this clone: This CDR3 is also generated by other DNA sequences in the sample. V gene TRBV5-1 combines with J gene TRBJ1-1; a possible D gene is TRBD1 (6 bases). Trimming shortened V by 2 bases and J by 1 base, and 9 bases separated the two germline ends. The CDR3 runs to 14 residues. Germline V gives CDR1 SGHRS, CDR2 YFSETQ. DNA of the CDR3: TGCGCCAGCAGCTTCGGGGGGGCGAACACTGAAGCTTTCTTT. Protein sequence: CASSFGGANTEAFF.

This clone has just one count. The chain recombines TRBV6-1 with TRBJ1-5; TRBD1 matches 7 bases. The CDR3 runs 17 residues. The ends lost 1 base at V and 3 bases at J; junction bases unmatched: 9. CDR1 is MNHNS, CDR2 SASEGT, per germline. The DNA for the CDR3 is TGTGCCAGCAGTGAAGGGTGGCGACAGGGCCCCAATCAGCCCCAGCATTTT. Encoded protein: CASSEGWRQGPNQPQHF.

The chain employs TRBV12-3 or TRBV12-4 and TRBJ1-2; D might be TRBD1 (6 bases). V was clipped by 3 bases and J by 5 bases, with 10 bases between them. The CDR3 covers 13 residues. As DNA, the CDR3 is TGTGCCAGCAGTTTTAACCAGGGGTATGGCTACACCTTC. It encodes CASSFNQGYGYTF.

The CDR3 is CASRKGAGVNTEAFF. In DNA form, the CDR3 reads TGCGCCAGCAGGAAGGGCGCGGGAGTAAACACTGAAGCTTTCTTT. The chain has TRBV5-1 and TRBJ1-1; D uncertain. Trimming removed 5 bases at V and 2 bases at J, with 16 bases between. CDR1 and CDR2 from the germline V gene are SGHRS and YFSETQ. This CDR3 has 15 amino acids.

This clone appeared a few times. The V gene is TRBV29-1, the J gene TRBJ2-1; no reliable D call. V was pared by 6 bases and J by 4 bases, with 7 bases between. The CDR3 is 11 amino acids. Germline CDR1 SQVTM, CDR2 ANQGSEA. In DNA, the CDR3 is TGCAGCGTAGACACATACAATGAGCAGTTCTTC. It is translated as CSVDTYNEQFF.

V is TRBV15 and J is TRBJ2-1, with D unresolved. This CDR3 region has 15 residues. V was pared by 0 bases and J by 0 bases, with 6 bases between. The germline V gene has CDR1 LNHNV and CDR2 YYDKDF (reference sequence). CDR3 loop: CATSRDRSSYNEQFF. The CDR3 region has the DNA TGTGCCACCAGCAGAGATCGGAGCTCCTACAATGAGCAGTTCTTC.

V and J are TRBV3-1 (or the pseudogene TRBV3-2) and TRBJ1-1; 9 bases match TRBD1. CDR3 length: 14 residues. Losses at the gene ends were 4 bases for V and 4 bases for J; bases not matched to a gene: 4. Germline CDR1 reads LGHDT; CDR2 reads YNNKEL (reference sequence). CDR3 region: CASSPTDRGTEAFF. For the CDR3, the DNA is TGTGCCAGCAGCCCGACGGACAGGGGCACTGAAGCTTTCTTT.

V gene TRBV4-1 combines with J gene TRBJ2-1, with TRBD2 identical over 9 bases. CDR1 is MGHRA, CDR2 YSYEKL, per germline. Unmatched junction bases numbered 19, after V lost 4 bases and J lost 0 bases. The CDR3 covers 21 residues. The CDR3: CASSPPPGLAGGPSSYNEQFF. DNA for the CDR3: TGCGCCAGCAGCCCCCCCCCGGGTTTGGCGGGAGGGCCAAGCTCCTACAATGAGCAGTTCTTC.

About this clone: This CDR3 is also generated by other DNA sequences in the sample. The chain combines TRBV19 with TRBJ1-5; D is uncertain. The V end lost 0 bases, the J end lost 5 bases, and 5 bases lay between the germline ends. CDR1 is LNHDA and CDR2 is SQIVND in the germline V gene (reference sequence). CDR3 length: 13 amino acids. As DNA, the CDR3 is TGTGCCAGTAGTATAGATCGGGATCAGCCCCAGCATTTT. It encodes CASSIDRDQPQHF.

This chain uses TRBV5-6 with TRBJ2-1; possibly TRBD2 for D (5 bases). Germline lookup yields CDR1 SGHDT and CDR2 YYEEEE. This CDR3 has 17 amino acids. Trimming took 3 bases from V and 1 from J, leaving 17 bases between them. The CDR3 region is CASSWTPVEWSYNEQFF. The CDR3 DNA reads as TGTGCCAGCAGCTGGACTCCTGTCGAGTGGTCCTACAATGAGCAGTTCTTC.